The clone carrying this TCR beta chain was recorded only once. The data belong to a study of control samples from healthy donors and cancer patients. Sequencing used immunoSEQ multiplex PCR; TCRdb keeps in-frame clones, though not all of them. Among 120,000 or so clones, 93% were seen once, and the ten largest hold 1.5% to 2%. Trimming removed 10 bases from V and 3 bases from J, with 13 bases in between. CDR3 length equals 13 residues. Material for sequencing was PBMCs. The clonotype comes from a man in his forties or fifties with head and neck cancer. The rearrangement uses TRBV12-3 or TRBV12-4 and TRBJ1-3, with D uncertain. The DNA of the CDR3 is TGTGCCACCACAAGTGGGCTTGGAAACACCATATATTTT. Encoded protein: CATTSGLGNTIYF.